This entry is about one TCR beta chain. Its antigen is as yet unknown. The data originate from a study of cytomegalovirus exposure and HLA in healthy donors. Study-wide points: Some segments of the V type, notably TRBV6-2 and TRBV6-3, were excluded as indistinguishable. Serostatus for CMV was the only available immune exposure information.

This CDR3 contains 15 residues. A multiplex PCR was run with 60 Vbeta primers and 13 Jbeta primers. This table comes from immunoSEQ multiplex PCR, and its TCRdb copy is limited to in-frame clones, with some not included. Of some 140,000 clones in the sample, around 80% were seen once. This clonotype originated in a woman aged 40 to 50 in good health and CMV-seropositive. The material sequenced was PBMCs. The chain uses TRBV21-1 and TRBJ1-5. TRBV21-1 is labeled a pseudogene. CDR3 region: CASGEWGGCNQPQHF. The CDR3 DNA sequence: TGTGCCAGCGGCGAATGGGGAGGGTGCAATCAGCCCCAGCATTTT.